What follows are 22 T cell receptor beta chains derived from one specimen sequenced in a study of T cell responses to AZD1222 COVID-19 vaccine. Here immunoSEQ multiplex PCR was the method, and the copy in TCRdb shows in-frame clones only, minus some. Here the sample spans approximately 130,000 clones, approximately 85% being singletons. This sample comprised peripheral blood, obtained on day 0 of AZD1222 vaccination. These TCRs come from an adult in good health.

This chain joins TRBV19 and TRBJ2-1; 11 nucleotides align to TRBD2. J gave up 8 bases and V 6 bases, and 9 bases lay outside the gene matches. Germline CDR1 is LNHDA and CDR2 is SQIVND (reference sequence). The CDR3 length is 15 residues. The CDR3, as DNA: TGTGCCAGTAGCCTTACTAGCGGGGGAGTCGATGAGCAGTTCTTC. Protein: CASSLTSGGVDEQFF.

The genes are TRBV18 and TRBJ2-7; TRBD1 matches 10 bases. Germline assignment: CDR1 KGHSH and CDR2 LQKENI. Losses at the gene ends were 1 base for V and 4 bases for J; bases not matched to a gene: 7. This CDR3 is built from 16 residues. In DNA form, the CDR3 reads TGTGCCAGCTCACCACAGCAGGGGACAGGGGCTTACGAGCAGTACTTC. This encodes CASSPQQGTGAYEQYF.

V and J are TRBV2 and TRBJ1-2; TRBD1 matches 10 bases. This CDR3 has 15 residues. V shed 1 base, J shed 5 bases, and the junction held 4 bases outside the gene matches. The germline V gene has CDR1 SNHLY and CDR2 FYNNEI. The CDR3 nucleotides read TGTGCCAGCAGTGAAGGACAGGGGGCTTGGTATGGCTACACCTTC. Its translation is CASSEGQGAWYGYTF.

The chain is built from TRBV30 and TRBJ1-2; D uncertain. The CDR3 runs to 12 residues. CDR1 is GTSNPN and CDR2 is SVGIG in the germline V gene (reference sequence). Deletions cut 5 bases from V and 2 bases from J, with 9 bases between. The CDR3: CAWRSANYGYTF. CDR3 DNA: TGTGCCTGGCGATCGGCCAACTATGGCTACACCTTC.

V gene TRBV2 combines with J gene TRBJ1-6; D is undetermined. The CDR3 is 18 amino acids. The V end was cut by 8 bases, the J end by 0 bases, with 20 bases between. Germline CDR1 SNHLY, CDR2 FYNNEI. The CDR3: CASQGRRDQSSYNSPLHF. The CDR3 region has the DNA TGTGCCAGCCAAGGGAGGAGGGATCAGAGCTCCTATAATTCACCCCTCCACTTT.

This chain joins TRBV6-1 and TRBJ1-5; D call uncertain. The length of the CDR3 is 16 residues. V gave up 2 bases and J gave up 4 bases, with 15 bases separating them. Per germline, CDR1 MNHNS and CDR2 SASEGT. The CDR3 nucleotides are TGTGCCAGCAGTGAAAGGAGAGGGCGACTAAATCAGCCCCAGCATTTT. Translated: CASSERRGRLNQPQHF.

This rearrangement joins TRBV7-2 to TRBJ2-7; 10 bases match TRBD2. V dropped 8 bases and J dropped 0; count of bases not matched to a gene: 7. Germline values: CDR1 SGHTA, CDR2 FQGNSA. The CDR3 is 15 amino acids. This CDR3 is CASAPVAGGSYEQYF. DNA of the CDR3: TGTGCCAGCGCTCCAGTAGCGGGGGGCTCCTACGAGCAGTACTTC.

The chain joins TRBV19 to TRBJ1-5; 10 bases fit TRBD1. The germline CDR1 and CDR2 sequences are LNHDA and SQIVND (reference sequence). V was pared by 4 bases and J by 7 bases, with 10 bases of the junction left unmatched. The CDR3 runs to 16 residues. The CDR3 DNA sequence: TGTGCCAGTAGTACGGACAGGGGGATTGAAGGGCAGCCCCAGCATTTT. Protein sequence: CASSTDRGIEGQPQHF.

The V and J genes are TRBV5-1 and TRBJ1-1; no definite D call. The length of the CDR3 is 15 residues. The V gene lost 4 bases and the J gene lost 7 bases, with 20 bases spanning the gap. CDR1 is SGHRS and CDR2 is YFSETQ in the germline V gene. CDR3 protein: CASSIAVRGSLEAFF. CDR3 coding DNA: TGCGCCAGCAGCATTGCTGTTCGGGGAAGCCTTGAAGCTTTCTTT.

This chain links TRBV11-2 with TRBJ2-5; D gene unclear. The CDR3 totals 12 residues. Trimming stripped 3 bases from V and 5 bases from J, with 7 bases between. CDR1 and CDR2 from the germline V gene are SGHAT and FQNNGV. CDR3 DNA: TGTGCCAGCAGCTTCGGTCGGGAGACCCAGTACTTC. It encodes CASSFGRETQYF.

This chain connects TRBV6-5 to TRBJ1-1; D not certain. The ends were cut back, 0 bases at V and 4 bases at J, with 12 bases in the middle. The germline CDR1 and CDR2 sequences are MNHEY and SVGAGI. The length of the CDR3 is 15 residues. The CDR3 sequence: CASSYSGSAGTEAFF. The CDR3 DNA reads as TGTGCCAGCAGTTACTCGGGCTCGGCTGGCACTGAAGCTTTCTTT.

V usage is TRBV6-5 and J usage is TRBJ1-4; TRBD1 matches 7 bases. Germline CDR1 and CDR2: MNHEY and SVGAGI. The CDR3 extends over 13 amino acids. J gave up 5 bases and V 7 bases, and 4 bases lay outside the gene matches. CDR3 amino acids: CASTRQGNEKLFF. The CDR3 coding sequence is TGTGCCAGCACCAGACAGGGAAATGAAAAACTGTTTTTT.

CDR3: CASRADSSNQPQHF. The CDR3 DNA reads TGCGCCAGCAGGGCTGACAGTAGCAATCAGCCCCAGCATTTT. The rearrangement joins TRBV5-1 to TRBJ1-5; possible D gene TRBD1, 5 bases. Trimming shortened V by 5 bases and J by 0 bases, and 9 bases separated the two germline ends. The CDR3 extends over 14 amino acids. Per germline, CDR1 SGHRS and CDR2 YFSETQ. Combining the CDR3 with reference TRBV5-1 and TRBJ1-5 gives the whole variable domain KAGVTQTPRYLIKTRGQQVTLSCSPISGHRSVSWYQQTPGQGLQFLFEYFSETQRNKGNFPGRFSGRQFSNSRSEMNVSTLELGDSALYLCASRADSSNQPQHFGDGTRLSIL.

V is TRBV3-1 (or the pseudogene TRBV3-2) and J is TRBJ2-1, with TRBD1 identical over 7 bases. J lost 9 bases, V lost 2 bases, and 4 bases had no gene match. Germline loops: CDR1 LGHDT, CDR2 YNNKEL (reference sequence). The CDR3 loop spans 13 amino acids. CDR3 sequence reads: CASSQMNRGEQFF. The CDR3 DNA follows: TGTGCCAGCAGCCAAATGAACAGGGGTGAGCAGTTCTTC.

This rearrangement joins TRBV11-2 to TRBJ1-2; 8 bases line up with TRBD1. V shed 5 bases and J 4 bases; nucleotides not matched to a gene: 15. CDR3 length equals 17 residues. Germline-derived CDR1 and CDR2 are SGHAT and FQNNGV. The CDR3 DNA follows: TGTGCCAGCAGCCGATCGACAGGGGAGCTCCCTGGCTATGGCTACACCTTC. Its protein product is CASSRSTGELPGYGYTF.

The V gene is TRBV4-2, the J gene TRBJ1-2; no clear D gene. Per the germline V gene, CDR1 is LGHNA and CDR2 is YNFKEQ. CDR3 length: 16 residues. V lost 4 bases and J lost 3, with 18 bases in between. The CDR3 protein is CASSPPATEEYYGYTF. CDR3 DNA sequence: TGTGCCAGCAGCCCTCCTGCGACCGAAGAATACTATGGCTACACCTTC.

This rearrangement joins TRBV27 to TRBJ1-5; 8 bases are a match to TRBD1. Germline loops: CDR1 MNHEY, CDR2 SMNVEV (reference sequence). V gave up 6 bases and J gave up 5 bases; unmatched junction bases: 9. The CDR3 covers 15 residues. In nucleotides, the CDR3 is TGTGCCAGCAGAGCATTTGACAGGGGCGATCAGCCCCAGCATTTT. It encodes CASRAFDRGDQPQHF.

The chain uses TRBV7-2 and TRBJ2-7; 7 nucleotides match TRBD1. Per germline, CDR1 SGHTA and CDR2 FQGNSA. V shed 4 bases, J shed 3 bases, and the junction held 9 bases outside the gene matches. This CDR3 has 15 amino acids. The CDR3 sequence is CASSSGTDLGYEQYF. CDR3 in DNA: TGTGCCAGCAGCTCAGGGACAGACCTGGGCTACGAGCAGTACTTC.

This rearrangement joins TRBV12-3 or TRBV12-4 to TRBJ1-5, with TRBD1 as a possible D gene (6 bases). Trimming cost V 5 bases and J 4 bases, with 9 bases left between them. CDR3 size: 13 residues. CDR3 loop: CASSVDRNQPQHF. The CDR3 nucleotides read TGTGCCAGCAGTGTCGACAGGAATCAGCCCCAGCATTTT.

The chain is built from TRBV28 and TRBJ1-2, with TRBD1 identical over 12 bases. The CDR3 is 17 residues long. Germline V gene sequence: CDR1 MDHEN, CDR2 SYDVKM. V shed 4 bases and J 6 bases; nucleotides not matched to a gene: 12. CDR3 in amino acids: CASSSPGTGGAAHGYTF. The CDR3 DNA reads as TGTGCCAGCAGTTCCCCAGGGACAGGGGGCGCGGCTCATGGCTACACCTTC.

The chain combines TRBV11-3 with TRBJ2-4; D is uncertain. Germline CDR1 SGHNT, CDR2 YENEEA. Trimming took 5 bases from V and 5 from J, leaving 7 bases between them. The CDR3 contains 12 residues. CDR3 amino acids: CASSPRENIQYF. CDR3 nucleotides: TGTGCCAGCAGCCCCCGGGAAAACATTCAGTACTTC.

The chain uses TRBV5-1 and TRBJ2-3; 13 bases match TRBD2. J lost 6 bases, V lost 4 bases, and 8 bases had no gene match. Germline CDR1 and CDR2: SGHRS and YFSETQ. This CDR3 is built from 16 residues. CDR3 sequence: CASSAGLAGLADTQYF. CDR3 DNA sequence: TGCGCCAGCAGCGCGGGACTAGCGGGATTAGCGGATACGCAGTATTTT.